The clone carrying this T cell receptor beta chain has more than one count but fewer than ten. As every portion of the isolated RNA was reverse transcribed, the sequencing read expressed TCRB transcripts. Profiled with immunoSEQ multiplex PCR; TCRdb holds only in-frame clones, not every one. Of some 900,000 clones in the sample, roughly 16% were seen once. This specimen belongs to a study of beta chain features in type 1 diabetes. Germline lookup yields CDR1 SGDLS and CDR2 YYNGEE. CDR3 length: 14 amino acids. Trimming left V 1 base short and J 3 bases short, with 9 bases between. The origin of this receptor is a young woman in good health. The chain links TRBV9 to TRBJ2-3, with a tentative D call TRBD1 (5 bases). Specimen: naive CD4+ T cells from blood. CDR3: CASSVYQGTDTQYF. The CDR3 bases are TGTGCCAGCAGCGTATACCAGGGAACAGATACGCAGTATTTT.